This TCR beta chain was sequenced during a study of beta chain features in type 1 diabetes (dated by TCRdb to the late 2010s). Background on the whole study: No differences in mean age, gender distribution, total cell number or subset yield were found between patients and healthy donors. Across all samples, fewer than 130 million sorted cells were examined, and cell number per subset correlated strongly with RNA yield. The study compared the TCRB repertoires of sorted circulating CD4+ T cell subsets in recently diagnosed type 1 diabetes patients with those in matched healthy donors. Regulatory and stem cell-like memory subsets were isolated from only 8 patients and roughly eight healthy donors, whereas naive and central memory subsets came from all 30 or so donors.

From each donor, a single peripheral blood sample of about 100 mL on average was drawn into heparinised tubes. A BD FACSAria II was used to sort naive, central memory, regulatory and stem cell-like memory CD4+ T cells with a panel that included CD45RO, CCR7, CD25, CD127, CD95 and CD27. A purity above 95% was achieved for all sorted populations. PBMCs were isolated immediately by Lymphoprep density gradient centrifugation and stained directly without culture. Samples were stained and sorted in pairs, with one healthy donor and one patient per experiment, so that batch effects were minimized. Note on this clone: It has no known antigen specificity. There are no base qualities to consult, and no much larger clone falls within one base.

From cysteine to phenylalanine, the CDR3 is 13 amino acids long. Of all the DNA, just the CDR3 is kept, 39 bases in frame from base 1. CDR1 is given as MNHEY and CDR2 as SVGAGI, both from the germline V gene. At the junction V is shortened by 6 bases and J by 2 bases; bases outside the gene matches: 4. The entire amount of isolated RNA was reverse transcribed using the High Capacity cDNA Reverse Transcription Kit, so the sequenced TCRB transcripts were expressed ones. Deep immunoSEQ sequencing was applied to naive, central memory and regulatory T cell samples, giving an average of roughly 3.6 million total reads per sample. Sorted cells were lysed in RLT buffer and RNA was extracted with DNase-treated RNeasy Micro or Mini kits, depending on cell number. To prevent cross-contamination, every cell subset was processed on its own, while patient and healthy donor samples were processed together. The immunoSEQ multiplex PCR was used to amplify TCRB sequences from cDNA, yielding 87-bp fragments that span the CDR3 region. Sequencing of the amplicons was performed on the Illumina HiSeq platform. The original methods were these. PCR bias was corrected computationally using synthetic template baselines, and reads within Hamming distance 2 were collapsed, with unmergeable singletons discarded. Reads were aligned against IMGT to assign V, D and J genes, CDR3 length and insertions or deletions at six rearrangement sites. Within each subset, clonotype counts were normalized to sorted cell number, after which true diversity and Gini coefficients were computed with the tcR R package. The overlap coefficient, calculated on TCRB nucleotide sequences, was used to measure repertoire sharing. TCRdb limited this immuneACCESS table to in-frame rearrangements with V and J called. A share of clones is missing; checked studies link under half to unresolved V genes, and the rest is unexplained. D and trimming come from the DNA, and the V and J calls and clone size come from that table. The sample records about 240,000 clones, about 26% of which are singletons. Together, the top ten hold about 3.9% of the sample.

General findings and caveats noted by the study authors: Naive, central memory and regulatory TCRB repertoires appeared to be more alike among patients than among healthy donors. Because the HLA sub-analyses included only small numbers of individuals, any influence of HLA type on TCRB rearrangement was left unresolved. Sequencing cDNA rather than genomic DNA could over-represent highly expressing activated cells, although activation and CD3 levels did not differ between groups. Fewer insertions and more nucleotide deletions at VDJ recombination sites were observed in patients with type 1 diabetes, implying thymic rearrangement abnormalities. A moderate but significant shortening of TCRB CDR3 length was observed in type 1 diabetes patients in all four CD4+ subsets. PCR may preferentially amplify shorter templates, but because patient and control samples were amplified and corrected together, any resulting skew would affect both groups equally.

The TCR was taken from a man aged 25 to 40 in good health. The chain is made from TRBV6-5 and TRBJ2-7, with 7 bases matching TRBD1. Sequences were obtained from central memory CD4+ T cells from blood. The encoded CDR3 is CASRGTVTYEQYF. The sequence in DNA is TGTGCCAGCAGAGGGACAGTAACCTACGAGCAGTACTTC.